The 9 T cell receptor beta chains in this list originate from one sample, sequenced in a study of cytomegalovirus exposure and HLA in healthy donors. Primers: 60 Vbeta forward and 13 Jbeta reverse. The assay was immunoSEQ multiplex PCR, and TCRdb's table has in-frame clones only and misses some. Of some 97,000 clones in the sample, 70% to 85% are singletons; the top ten hold 1.2%. The sequencing input was PBMCs. Source of these receptors: a woman between 18 and 29 years old in good health and CMV-seronegative.

The chain links TRBV7-3 to TRBJ2-1, with 10 bases lining up with TRBD2. Per germline, CDR1 SGHTA and CDR2 FQGTGA. The CDR3 sequence is 16 residues long. J lost 6 bases, V lost 5 bases, and 10 bases had no gene match. CDR3 protein: CASSPGTSGTGNEQFF. The CDR3 nucleotides read TGTGCCAGCAGCCCCGGAACTAGCGGGACAGGCAATGAGCAGTTCTTC.

The rearrangement links TRBV19 to TRBJ2-5; possible D gene TRBD1, 6 bases. The V gene's germline CDR1 is LNHDA and CDR2 SQIVND (reference sequence). There are 14 residues in the CDR3. Trimming cost V 3 bases and J 3 bases, with 11 bases left between them. CDR3 DNA: TGTGCCAGTAGTATGGGGGCAGGGGAAGAGACCCAGTACTTC. Translating it yields CASSMGAGEETQYF.

The chain uses TRBV5-8 and TRBJ1-2; D perhaps matches TRBD1 (6 bases). V lost 0 bases to trimming and J lost 6 bases, with 12 bases between them. The germline CDR1 and CDR2 sequences are SGHTS and YDEGEE. The CDR3 has 14 amino acids. CDR3 residues: CASSLDRGLDGYTF. The CDR3, as DNA: TGTGCCAGCAGCTTGGATAGGGGGTTAGATGGCTACACCTTC. The entire variable domain, with the rest obtained from reference TRBV5-8 and TRBJ1-2, is as follows: EAGVTQSPTHLIKTRGQQATLRCSPISGHTSVYWYQQALGLGLQFLLWYDEGEERNRGNFPPRFSGRQFPNYSSELNVNALELEDSALYLCASSLDRGLDGYTFGSGTRLTVV.

Regarding this clone: At one end the junction does not follow the germline gene, possibly because of a read error. V usage is TRBV25-1 and J usage is TRBJ2-7, with 7 bases that match TRBD1. Germline assignment: CDR1 MGHDK and CDR2 SYGVNS. The CDR3 covers 12 residues. CDR3 sequence (DNA): TGTGCCAGCAGTGAGACCCGAGGGGGCGCAATCTTC. Its translation is CASSETRGGAIF.

V usage is TRBV4-1 and J usage is TRBJ2-2, with D possibly being TRBD1 (5 bases). V lost 3 bases to trimming and J lost 7 bases, with 18 bases between them. This CDR3 region has 16 residues. CDR1 is MGHRA, CDR2 YSYEKL, per germline. CDR3 amino acids: CASSHESIGTGGELFF. The CDR3 DNA follows: TGCGCCAGCAGCCACGAAAGTATAGGTACAGGCGGGGAGCTGTTTTTT.

The rearrangement joins TRBV9 to TRBJ2-5; TRBD1 is a possible D gene (5 bases). This CDR3 is built from 14 residues. V was pared by 2 bases and J by 2 bases, with 10 bases between. CDR1 SGDLS and CDR2 YYNGEE come from the germline V gene. CDR3 coding DNA: TGTGCCAGCAGCGTCGGACGGACACAAGAGACCCAGTACTTC. Translating gives CASSVGRTQETQYF.

Only one count was recorded for this clone. This chain connects TRBV18 to TRBJ2-1, with D possibly being TRBD2 (5 bases). V was clipped by 4 bases and J by 8 bases, with 15 bases between them. CDR1 KGHSH and CDR2 LQKENI come from the germline V gene. There are 14 residues in the CDR3. The CDR3 coding sequence is TGTGCCAGCTCACTCGGGGAATCGGCTTATGAGCAGTTCTTC. Protein: CASSLGESAYEQFF.

This clone came up once. The V call is TRBV28, the J call TRBJ2-1; 10 bases are shared with TRBD2. This CDR3 comprises 17 residues. V gave up 6 bases and J gave up 0 bases; unmatched junction bases: 8. The germline CDR1 and CDR2 sequences are MDHEN and SYDVKM. In DNA form, the CDR3 reads TGTGCCAGCAGCAGTTGGGCTAGCGGGAGCTCCTACAATGAGCAGTTCTTC. It encodes CASSSWASGSSYNEQFF.

This clone was counted only a few times. J is TRBJ2-1 and V is TRBV19; 9 positions match TRBD2. V lost 4 bases, J lost 6 bases, and 7 bases stayed unmatched. Germline CDR1 LNHDA, CDR2 SQIVND (reference sequence). CDR3 length: 15 residues. The CDR3 bases are TGTGCCAGTAGTAACCCGGGACTAGCAGCCAATGAGCAGTTCTTC. Translated, it gives CASSNPGLAANEQFF.